This passage covers 18 T cell receptor beta chains from one sample sequenced in a study of OX40 agonist ivuxolimab in advanced cancers. The table came from immunoSEQ multiplex PCR; TCRdb's copy has only in-frame clones and leaves some out. The data contain some 66,000 clones, under 85% of them singletons. This sample comprised CD4+ or CD8+ T cells sorted from blood, obtained in a trial of the OX40 agonist ivuxolimab. Receptors were obtained from an adult with an advanced solid tumor such as melanoma, head and neck, liver or kidney cancer.

The chain has TRBV7-2 and TRBJ1-4, with D tentatively TRBD1 (6 bases). CDR1 and CDR2 (germline): SGHTA, FQGNSA. With 5 bases removed from V and 0 bases from J, the gap between germline ends came to 10 bases. This CDR3 region has 15 residues. CDR3 amino acids: CASSPRTATNEKLFF. The DNA for the CDR3 is TGTGCCAGCAGCCCACGGACAGCAACTAATGAAAAACTGTTTTTT.

V gene TRBV5-4 combines with J gene TRBJ2-3, with D uncertain. Trimming stripped 0 bases from V and 0 bases from J, with 5 bases between. The CDR3 runs to 14 residues. Germline values: CDR1 SGHNT, CDR2 YYREEE (reference sequence). CDR3 sequence reads: CASSLDQSTDTQYF. The CDR3 DNA is TGTGCCAGCAGCTTGGATCAAAGCACAGATACGCAGTATTTT.

This clone was seen only a few times. The chain combines TRBV30 with TRBJ2-5; TRBD2 agrees at 9 bases. CDR1 and CDR2 from the germline V gene are GTSNPN and SVGIG (reference sequence). V gave up 1 base and J gave up 5 bases; unmatched junction bases: 8. The CDR3 runs 15 residues. The CDR3 nucleotides are TGTGCCTGGAGTGGAACTAGCGGGTCAGGGGAGACCCAGTACTTC. This encodes CAWSGTSGSGETQYF.

The chain links TRBV4-1 to TRBJ2-1, with D perhaps TRBD2 (6 bases). The germline V gene has CDR1 MGHRA and CDR2 YSYEKL. The CDR3 length is 18 residues. V was clipped by 0 bases and J by 4 bases, with 19 bases between them. The CDR3 DNA sequence: TGCGCCAGCAGCCAAGATAGAGGACTAACGGAGAAATACAATGAGCAGTTCTTC. It translates to CASSQDRGLTEKYNEQFF.

CDR3 amino acids: CASSAGQGRETQYF. DNA for the CDR3: TGCGCCAGCAGCGCTGGACAGGGGAGAGAGACCCAGTACTTC. The chain combines TRBV5-1 with TRBJ2-5; 9 positions agree with TRBD1. This CDR3 has 14 residues. Germline loops: CDR1 SGHRS, CDR2 YFSETQ. V gave up 4 bases and J gave up 4 bases; unmatched junction bases: 5. Together with reference TRBV5-1 and TRBJ2-5, the CDR3 gives the full variable domain: KAGVTQTPRYLIKTRGQQVTLSCSPISGHRSVSWYQQTPGQGLQFLFEYFSETQRNKGNFPGRFSGRQFSNSRSEMNVSTLELGDSALYLCASSAGQGRETQYFGPGTRLLVL.

J is TRBJ2-4 and V is TRBV5-6; 8 nucleotides match TRBD1. J lost 0 bases, V lost 4 bases, and 9 bases had no gene match. Germline lookup yields CDR1 SGHDT and CDR2 YYEEEE. The length of the CDR3 is 17 residues. The CDR3 DNA reads TGTGCCAGCAGCAGAGGGACAGGCGGACTAGCCAAAAACATTCAGTACTTC. Translation: CASSRGTGGLAKNIQYF.

The chain joins TRBV4-1 to TRBJ2-1; the match to TRBD1 covers 10 bases. This CDR3 spans 16 amino acids. The junction had 10 bases not matched to a gene; V was cut back by 3 bases and J by 8 bases. Germline CDR1 and CDR2: MGHRA and YSYEKL. CDR3 DNA sequence: TGCGCCAGCAGCCATCGACCGGGACAGGGGATCGATGAGCAGTTCTTC. This codes for CASSHRPGQGIDEQFF.

CDR3 residues: CASSSLGQVGGYTF. The CDR3 nucleotides read TGTGCCAGCAGTTCCCTGGGACAGGTGGGGGGCTACACCTTC. This chain joins TRBV6-5 and TRBJ1-2; TRBD1 matches at 8 bases. The CDR3 has 14 residues. The V gene's germline CDR1 is MNHEY and CDR2 SVGAGI. Losses at the gene ends were 4 bases for V and 8 bases for J; bases not matched to a gene: 9.

This clone has just a few counts. CDR3 sequence: CASNQPGQGRGNEQFF. In DNA form, the CDR3 reads TGTGCCAGTAACCAACCGGGACAGGGCCGTGGCAATGAGCAGTTCTTC. V gene TRBV19 combines with J gene TRBJ2-1; 9 positions agree with TRBD1. The V and J ends lost 7 bases and 6 bases, in that order; junction bases with no gene match: 13. The germline CDR1 and CDR2 sequences are LNHDA and SQIVND (reference sequence). CDR3 size: 16 residues.

The J gene is TRBJ1-4, the V gene TRBV6-5; TRBD1 might be the D (6 bases). V shed 4 bases and J shed 8 bases, with 17 bases lying between them. CDR3 size: 15 residues. Germline CDR1 reads MNHEY; CDR2 reads SVGAGI. The CDR3 DNA sequence: TGTGCCAGCAGTTCCAGGACAGCGCGTAGGGAAAAACTGTTTTTT. Translating gives CASSSRTARREKLFF.

The chain is built from TRBV12-5 and TRBJ2-7; maybe TRBD1 (5 bases). The CDR3 covers 13 residues. CDR1 and CDR2 (germline): LGHNT, FRNRAP. Trimming took off 4 bases at V and 2 bases at J, with 9 bases between the two ends. This CDR3 is CASGSGPPYEQYF. In DNA, the CDR3 is TGTGCTAGTGGTTCAGGGCCCCCCTACGAGCAGTACTTC.

This chain connects TRBV7-8 to TRBJ1-3; unclear D gene. Germline V gene sequence: CDR1 SGHVS, CDR2 FQNEAQ. This CDR3 is built from 12 residues. V was cut by 6 bases and J by 1 base, with 4 bases left in between. The CDR3 sequence is CASRLSGNTIYF. The CDR3 DNA follows: TGTGCCAGCAGGCTTTCTGGAAACACCATATATTTT.

This clone was counted a single time. The rearrangement links TRBV4-2 to TRBJ2-7; D gene ambiguous. Germline CDR1 reads LGHNA; CDR2 reads YNFKEQ. V gave up 1 base and J gave up 2 bases, with 9 bases separating them. The CDR3 spans 14 residues. The CDR3 bases are TGTGCCAGCAGCCAAGCGACTGGAACCTACGAGCAGTACTTC. This codes for CASSQATGTYEQYF.

The genes are TRBV6-6 and TRBJ1-1, with D possibly matching TRBD1 (6 bases). Deletions cut 6 bases from V and 1 base from J, with 9 bases between. Germline assignment: CDR1 MNHNY and CDR2 SVGAGI (reference sequence). CDR3 length: 13 amino acids. CDR3 residues: CASSQDRNTEAFF. The CDR3 bases are TGTGCCAGCAGCCAGGACAGGAACACTGAAGCTTTCTTT.

The V call is TRBV7-2, the J call TRBJ1-2; D is unresolved. The CDR3 is made up of 14 amino acids. Germline loops: CDR1 SGHTA, CDR2 FQGNSA. The germline V and J ends were trimmed by 0 bases and 1 base, with 6 bases remaining between them. This CDR3 reads CASSLARGNYGYTF. CDR3 nucleotide sequence: TGTGCCAGCAGCTTAGCGCGGGGTAACTATGGCTACACCTTC.

This chain connects TRBV28 to TRBJ2-1; 9 bases line up with TRBD2. This CDR3 comprises 16 residues. V lost 8 bases, J lost 8 bases, and 16 bases stayed unmatched. Looked up from germline, CDR1 is MDHEN and CDR2 is SYDVKM. CDR3 sequence: CASATTAGGLAHEQFF. The CDR3 bases are TGTGCCAGCGCCACAACGGCGGGAGGGTTAGCCCATGAGCAGTTCTTC.

The chain couples TRBV18 to TRBJ2-3; possible D gene TRBD1, 8 bases. Germline CDR1 is KGHSH and CDR2 is LQKENI. The CDR3 runs to 15 residues. Deletions cut 8 bases from V and 5 bases from J, with 20 bases between. The CDR3 spells CASQTVHRGGDTQYF. DNA of the CDR3: TGTGCCAGCCAGACAGTACACAGGGGGGGAGATACGCAGTATTTT.

This clone has just a few counts. The chain recombines TRBV15 with TRBJ2-7; 12 nucleotides match TRBD2. V shed 8 bases, J shed 2 bases, and the junction held 1 base outside the gene matches. This CDR3 is built from 13 residues. CDR1 is LNHNV, CDR2 YYDKDF, per germline (reference sequence). The CDR3 nucleotides are TGTGCCACCCGGACTAGCGGGACCTACGAGCAGTACTTC. This gives the protein CATRTSGTYEQYF.